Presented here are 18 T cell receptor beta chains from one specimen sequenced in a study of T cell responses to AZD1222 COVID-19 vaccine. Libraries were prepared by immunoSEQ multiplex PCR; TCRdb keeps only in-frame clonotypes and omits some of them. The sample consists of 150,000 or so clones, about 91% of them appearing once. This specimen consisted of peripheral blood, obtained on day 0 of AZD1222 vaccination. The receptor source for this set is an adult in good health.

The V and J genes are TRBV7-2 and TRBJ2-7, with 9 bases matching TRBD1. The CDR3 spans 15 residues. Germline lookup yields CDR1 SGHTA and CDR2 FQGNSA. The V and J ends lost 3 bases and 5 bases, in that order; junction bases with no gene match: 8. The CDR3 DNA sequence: TGTGCCAGCAGCTTGGACAGGGGAGCGATAAACGAGCAGTACTTC. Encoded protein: CASSLDRGAINEQYF.

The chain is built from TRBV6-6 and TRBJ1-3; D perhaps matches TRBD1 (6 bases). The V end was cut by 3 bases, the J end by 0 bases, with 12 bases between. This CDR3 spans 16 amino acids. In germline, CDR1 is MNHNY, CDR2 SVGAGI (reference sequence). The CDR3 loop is CASSYRTATSGNTIYF. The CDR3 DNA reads TGTGCCAGCAGTTATAGGACAGCGACCTCTGGAAACACCATATATTTT.

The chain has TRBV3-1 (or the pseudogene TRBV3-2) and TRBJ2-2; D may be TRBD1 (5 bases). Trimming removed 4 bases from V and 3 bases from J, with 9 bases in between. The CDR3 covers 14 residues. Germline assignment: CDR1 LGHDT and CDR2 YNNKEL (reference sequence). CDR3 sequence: CASSLRGYTGELFF. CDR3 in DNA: TGTGCCAGCAGCCTAAGGGGATACACCGGGGAGCTGTTTTTT.

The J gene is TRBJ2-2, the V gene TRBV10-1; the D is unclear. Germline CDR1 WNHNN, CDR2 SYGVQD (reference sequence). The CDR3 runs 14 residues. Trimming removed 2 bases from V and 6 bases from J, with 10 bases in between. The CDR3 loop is CASSESPGAGELFF. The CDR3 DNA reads TGCGCCAGCAGTGAGAGTCCGGGCGCCGGGGAGCTGTTTTTT.

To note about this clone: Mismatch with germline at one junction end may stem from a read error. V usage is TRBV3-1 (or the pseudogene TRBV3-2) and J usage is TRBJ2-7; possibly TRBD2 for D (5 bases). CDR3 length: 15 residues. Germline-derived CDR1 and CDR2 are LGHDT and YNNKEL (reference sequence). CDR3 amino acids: CASSQGTGSPYEQYF. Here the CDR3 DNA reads TGTGCCAGCAGTCAAGGTACGGGGAGTCCCTACGAGCAGTACTTC.

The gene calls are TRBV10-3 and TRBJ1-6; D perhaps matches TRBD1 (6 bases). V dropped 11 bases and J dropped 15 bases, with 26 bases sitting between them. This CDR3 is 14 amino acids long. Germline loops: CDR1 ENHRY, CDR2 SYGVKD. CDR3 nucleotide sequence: TGTGCCCTCCGGTGGACAGTACTGGTTAGGTTCCTCCACTTT. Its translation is CALRWTVLVRFLHF.

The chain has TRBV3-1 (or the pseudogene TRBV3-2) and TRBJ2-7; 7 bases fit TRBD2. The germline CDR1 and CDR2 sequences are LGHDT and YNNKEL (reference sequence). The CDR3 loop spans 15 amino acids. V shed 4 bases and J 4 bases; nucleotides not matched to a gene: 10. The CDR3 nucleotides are TGTGCCAGCAGCCCCAGACGGGACTACATATACGAGCAGTACTTC. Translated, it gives CASSPRRDYIYEQYF.

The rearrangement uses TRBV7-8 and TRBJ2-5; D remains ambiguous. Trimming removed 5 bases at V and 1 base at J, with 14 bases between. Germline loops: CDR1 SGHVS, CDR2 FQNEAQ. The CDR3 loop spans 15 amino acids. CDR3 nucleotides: TGTGCCAGCAGCCCGTTCTTGGGGATCCAAGAGACCCAGTACTTC. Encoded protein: CASSPFLGIQETQYF.

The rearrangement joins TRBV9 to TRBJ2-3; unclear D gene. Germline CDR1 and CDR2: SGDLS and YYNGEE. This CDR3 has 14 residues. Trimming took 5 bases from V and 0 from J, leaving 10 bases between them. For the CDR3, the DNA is TGTGCCAGCAGTCCCCTGACTAGCACAGATACGCAGTATTTT. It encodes CASSPLTSTDTQYF.

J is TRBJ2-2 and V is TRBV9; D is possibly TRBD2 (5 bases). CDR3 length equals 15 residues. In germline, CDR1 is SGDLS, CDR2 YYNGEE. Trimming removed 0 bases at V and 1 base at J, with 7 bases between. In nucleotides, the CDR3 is TGTGCCAGCAGCGTAGACGCGGGGAACACCGGGGAGCTGTTTTTT. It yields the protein CASSVDAGNTGELFF.

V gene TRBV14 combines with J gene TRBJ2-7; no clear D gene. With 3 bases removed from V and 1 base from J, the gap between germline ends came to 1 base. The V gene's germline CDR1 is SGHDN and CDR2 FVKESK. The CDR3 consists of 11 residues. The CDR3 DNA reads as TGTGCCAGCAGCCATTCCTACGAGCAGTACTTC. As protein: CASSHSYEQYF.

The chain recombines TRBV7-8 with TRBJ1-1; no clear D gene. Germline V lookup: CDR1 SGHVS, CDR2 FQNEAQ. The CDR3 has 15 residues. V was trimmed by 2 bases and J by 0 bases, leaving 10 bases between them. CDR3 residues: CASSLRRFMNTEAFF. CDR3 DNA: TGTGCCAGCAGCTTAAGACGGTTCATGAACACTGAAGCTTTCTTT.

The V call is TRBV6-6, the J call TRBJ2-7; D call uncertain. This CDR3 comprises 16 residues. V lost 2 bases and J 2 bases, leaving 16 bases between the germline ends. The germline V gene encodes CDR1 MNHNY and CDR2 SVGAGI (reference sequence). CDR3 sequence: CASSYGSPQNTYEQYF. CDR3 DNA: TGTGCCAGCAGTTACGGCAGCCCCCAAAACACCTACGAGCAGTACTTC.

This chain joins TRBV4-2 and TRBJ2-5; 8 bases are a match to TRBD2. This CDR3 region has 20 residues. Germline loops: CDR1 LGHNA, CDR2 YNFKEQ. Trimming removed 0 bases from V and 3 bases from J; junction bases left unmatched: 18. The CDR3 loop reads CASSQEVRTSPSSGEETQYF. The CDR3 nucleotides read TGTGCCAGCAGCCAAGAAGTGAGGACTAGCCCCTCCTCAGGGGAAGAGACCCAGTACTTC.

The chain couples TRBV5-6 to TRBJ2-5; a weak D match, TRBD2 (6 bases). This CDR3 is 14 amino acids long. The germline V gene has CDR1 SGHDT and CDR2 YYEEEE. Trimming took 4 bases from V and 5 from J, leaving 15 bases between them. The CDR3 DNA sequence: TGTGCCAGCAGCCCCGGAGGGCTGAGGGAGACCCAGTACTTC. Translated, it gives CASSPGGLRETQYF.

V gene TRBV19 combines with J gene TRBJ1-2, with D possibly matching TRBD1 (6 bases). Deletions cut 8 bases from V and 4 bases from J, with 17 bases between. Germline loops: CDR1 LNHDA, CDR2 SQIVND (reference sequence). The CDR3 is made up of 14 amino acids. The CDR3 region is CASRVDRGGYGYTF. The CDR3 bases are TGTGCCAGTCGGGTGGACCGAGGGGGCTATGGCTACACCTTC.

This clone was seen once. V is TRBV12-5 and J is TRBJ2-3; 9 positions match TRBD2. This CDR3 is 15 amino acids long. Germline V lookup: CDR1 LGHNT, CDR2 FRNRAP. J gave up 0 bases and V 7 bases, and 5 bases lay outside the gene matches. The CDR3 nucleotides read TGTGCTAGTGCCAGAGGACTAGCGAGCACAGATACGCAGTATTTT. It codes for CASARGLASTDTQYF.

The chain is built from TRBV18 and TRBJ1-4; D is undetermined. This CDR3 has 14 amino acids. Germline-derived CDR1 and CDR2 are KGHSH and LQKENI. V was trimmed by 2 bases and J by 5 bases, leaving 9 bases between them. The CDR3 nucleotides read TGTGCCAGCTCACCAGGACTGACAAATGAAAAACTGTTTTTT. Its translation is CASSPGLTNEKLFF.